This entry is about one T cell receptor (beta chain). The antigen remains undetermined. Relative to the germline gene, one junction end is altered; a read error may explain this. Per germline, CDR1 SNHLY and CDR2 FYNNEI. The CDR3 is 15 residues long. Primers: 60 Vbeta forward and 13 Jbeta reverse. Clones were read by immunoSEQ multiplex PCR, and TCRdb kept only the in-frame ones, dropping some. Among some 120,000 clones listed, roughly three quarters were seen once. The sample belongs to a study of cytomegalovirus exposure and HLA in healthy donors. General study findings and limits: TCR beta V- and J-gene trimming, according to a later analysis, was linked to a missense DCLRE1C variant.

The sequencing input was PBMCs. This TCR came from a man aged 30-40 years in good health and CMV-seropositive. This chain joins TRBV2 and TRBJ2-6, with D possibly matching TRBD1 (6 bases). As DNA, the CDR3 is TGTGCCAGCAGTTTACAGGGCTCTGGGGCCAACGGCCTGACTTTC. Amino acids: CASSLQGSGANGLTF.